This T cell receptor beta chain was obtained from a study of control samples from healthy donors and cancer patients. Produced via immunoSEQ multiplex PCR; TCRdb's table is partial and in-frame only. Among under 140,000 clones, around 87% were seen once, and the ten largest hold about 3.9%. The V gene lost 4 bases and the J gene lost 2 bases, with 3 bases spanning the gap. The CDR3 runs to 12 residues. Per the germline V gene, CDR1 is MNHNY and CDR2 is SVGAGI (reference sequence). Material for sequencing was PBMCs. The source is a woman aged 55 to 70 with lung cancer. The chain employs TRBV6-6 and TRBJ1-3; D gene ambiguous. Written as DNA, the CDR3 is TGTGCCAGCAGTTCGGCTGGAAACACCATATATTTT. This encodes CASSSAGNTIYF.